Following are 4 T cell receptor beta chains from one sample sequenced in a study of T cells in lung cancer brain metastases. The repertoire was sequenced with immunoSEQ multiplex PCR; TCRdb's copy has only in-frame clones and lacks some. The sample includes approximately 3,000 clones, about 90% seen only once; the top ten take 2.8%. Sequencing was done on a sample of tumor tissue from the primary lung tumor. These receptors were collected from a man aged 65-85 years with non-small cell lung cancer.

This CDR3 reads CASSLFLMRQGGYGYTF. In DNA, the CDR3 is TGTGCCAGCAGTTTATTCCTTATGCGGCAGGGAGGCTATGGCTACACCTTC. The chain employs TRBV28 and TRBJ1-2; D might be TRBD1 (5 bases). V was clipped by 1 base and J by 4 bases, with 19 bases between them. The CDR3 length is 17 residues. CDR1 is MDHEN, CDR2 SYDVKM, per germline.

CDR3 sequence reads: CASSYRGQETQYF. In nucleotides, the CDR3 is TGTGCCAGCAGTTACAGGGGGCAAGAGACCCAGTACTTC. The chain links TRBV6-6 to TRBJ2-5; D possibly corresponds to TRBD1 (6 bases). V dropped 2 bases and J dropped 2 bases, with 6 bases sitting between them. The CDR3 contains 13 residues. Germline CDR1 is MNHNY and CDR2 is SVGAGI (reference sequence).

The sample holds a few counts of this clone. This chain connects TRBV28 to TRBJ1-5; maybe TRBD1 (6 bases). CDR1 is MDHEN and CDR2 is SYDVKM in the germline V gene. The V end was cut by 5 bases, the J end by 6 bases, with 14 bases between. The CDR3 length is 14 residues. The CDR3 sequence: CASSHRVGGQPQHF. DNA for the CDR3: TGTGCCAGCAGTCACAGGGTGGGCGGTCAGCCCCAGCATTTT.

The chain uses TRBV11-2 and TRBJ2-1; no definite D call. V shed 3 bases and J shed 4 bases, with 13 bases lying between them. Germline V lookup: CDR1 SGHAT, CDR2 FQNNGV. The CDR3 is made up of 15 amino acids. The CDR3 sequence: CASSLASGTYNEQFF. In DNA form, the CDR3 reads TGTGCCAGCAGCTTGGCCTCGGGCACGTACAATGAGCAGTTCTTC.